The clone carrying this TCR beta chain was picked up many times. This sample was included in a study of T-cell reconstitution after alpha-beta-depleted transplantation in children. Unique molecular identifiers were incorporated during preparation of the TCRbeta library. Each CDR3 protein gets one entry after TCRdb re-called the PCR reads with MiXCR. In the table there are over 550,000 distinct CDR3 sequences, roughly a tenth of which are singletons. Per germline, CDR1 LNHDA and CDR2 SQIVND (reference sequence). V shed 5 bases, J shed 12 bases, and the junction held 14 bases outside the gene matches. The CDR3 length is 15 residues.

This receptor was taken from a human donor who donated a stem cell graft to a child with acute myeloid leukemia. The chain is built from TRBV19 and TRBJ2-1; 9 bases are shared with TRBD1. The input for sequencing was PBMCs from the stem cell graft donor, taken from the stem cell graft. CDR3 residues: CASSGGGDRELWQFF. CDR3 sequence (DNA): TGTGCCAGTAGTGGGGGAGGGGACAGGGAGTTATGGCAGTTCTTC.